This T cell receptor beta chain was profiled in a study of T-cell reconstitution after alpha-beta-depleted transplantation in children. General study findings and limits: From surviving recipient T cells and thymic progenitors came the high day-60 TCRbeta diversity observed in some patients. Two months or so post-transplant, alpha-beta T cells reportedly derived from several hundred expanded graft clones. Newly produced T cells mostly accounted for T-cell counts and diversity one year post-transplant.

This clonotype was recorded many times. What it binds is not known. Germline CDR1 and CDR2: SGDLS and YYNGEE. Deletions cut 0 bases from V and 0 bases from J, with 0 bases between. The CDR3 spans 12 residues. The TCRbeta library was prepared with unique molecular identifiers. MiXCR, applied by TCRdb to the PCR reads, yields one record per CDR3 protein. The profile covers about 580,000 distinct CDR3 sequences, with 27% appearing a single time and just over 35% taken by the ten largest. The chain combines TRBV9 with TRBJ2-5; no definite D call. The clonotype comes from a boy younger than two with Wiskott-Aldrich syndrome, due to receive a stem cell transplant. Sequencing used PBMCs, obtained before TCRalphabeta/CD19-depleted stem cell transplant. Here the CDR3 DNA reads TGTGCCAGCAGCGTAGACCAAGAGACCCAGTACTTC. Translating it yields CASSVDQETQYF.